The 20 T cell receptor beta chains reported below all come from one sample, sequenced in a study of blood T cell repertoires in COVID-19. Method: immunoSEQ multiplex PCR; TCRdb's copy keeps in-frame clones and lacks some. The sample yields roughly 250,000 clones, 80% to 90% seen once. The source material was PBMCs or T cells enriched from blood (not recorded which). The origin of the receptors is a woman aged 45-60 years who had recovered from COVID-19.

V gene TRBV28 combines with J gene TRBJ1-2; TRBD1 aligns across 7 bases. The CDR3 has 14 residues. V dropped 4 bases and J dropped 7; count of bases not matched to a gene: 9. Germline V gives CDR1 MDHEN, CDR2 SYDVKM. The CDR3 region has the DNA TGTGCCAGCAGTTATACCGGGACAGAGGTTGGCTACACCTTC. Encoded protein: CASSYTGTEVGYTF.

This chain connects TRBV9 to TRBJ2-7; D is possibly TRBD2 (6 bases). This CDR3 comprises 17 residues. Germline V gene lookup returns CDR1 SGDLS and CDR2 YYNGEE. The V gene lost 4 bases and the J gene lost 7 bases, with 27 bases spanning the gap. CDR3 residues: CASSPHATERASSEQYF. CDR3 DNA sequence: TGTGCCAGCAGCCCTCATGCAACGGAGCGGGCCTCGTCTGAGCAGTACTTC.

The chain has TRBV4-1 and TRBJ2-7, with 11 bases identical to TRBD2. The junction had 6 bases not matched to a gene; V was cut back by 5 bases and J by 3 bases. CDR1 and CDR2 from the germline V gene are MGHRA and YSYEKL. The CDR3 spans 15 residues. The chain's CDR3 is CASSETSGSLYEQYF. For the CDR3, the DNA is TGCGCCAGCAGCGAAACTAGCGGGAGTCTCTACGAGCAGTACTTC.

The rearrangement joins TRBV6-5 to TRBJ1-5; 9 positions agree with TRBD1. Germline V gives CDR1 MNHEY, CDR2 SVGAGI. The CDR3 spans 14 residues. V lost 6 bases, J lost 6 bases, and 6 bases stayed unmatched. The CDR3 reads CASSKTGGRQPQHF. CDR3 coding DNA: TGTGCCAGCAGCAAAACAGGGGGCCGTCAGCCCCAGCATTTT.

This clone came up once. The chain uses TRBV13 and TRBJ1-4, with 9 bases aligning to TRBD1. There are 15 residues in the CDR3. From germline, CDR1 is PRHDT and CDR2 FYEKMQ (reference sequence). Losses at the gene ends were 5 bases for V and 3 bases for J; bases not matched to a gene: 4. CDR3 DNA sequence: TGTGCCAGCAGCCCGAGGACAGGGGCTAATGAAAAACTGTTTTTT. Protein: CASSPRTGANEKLFF.

The DNA for the CDR3 is TGTGCCAGCAGTTTCGGGCTTGGACTGGGTAGGGCTTTCTTT. Its protein is CASSFGLGLGRAFF. The chain employs TRBV28 and TRBJ1-1; D gene uncertain. Germline V gene lookup returns CDR1 MDHEN and CDR2 SYDVKM. This CDR3 has 14 amino acids. V was clipped by 3 bases and J by 11 bases, with 19 bases between them.

The CDR3 DNA reads TGTGCCAGTAGTCTGAATTCGGGCGGGAGTTACACCGGGGAGCTGTTTTTT. This encodes CASSLNSGGSYTGELFF. The chain uses TRBV19 and TRBJ2-2; 7 nucleotides match TRBD2. With 5 bases clipped from V and 3 bases from J, the junction kept 12 bases outside the gene matches. CDR1 is LNHDA and CDR2 is SQIVND in the germline V gene (reference sequence). There are 17 residues in the CDR3.

The gene calls are TRBV28 and TRBJ2-7; 10 bases are shared with TRBD2. The CDR3 extends over 15 amino acids. Germline V gives CDR1 MDHEN, CDR2 SYDVKM. The V and J ends lost 2 bases and 3 bases, in that order; junction bases with no gene match: 4. The DNA for the CDR3 is TGTGCCAGCAGTTTAGATTCTAGCGGGAGCTACGAGCAGTACTTC. Translation gives CASSLDSSGSYEQYF.

The V gene is TRBV7-8, the J gene TRBJ2-5; 9 positions match TRBD1. The CDR3 consists of 14 residues. Germline lookup yields CDR1 SGHVS and CDR2 FQNEAQ. J gave up 4 bases and V 5 bases, and 5 bases lay outside the gene matches. The CDR3 here is CASSPDRGGETQYF. The CDR3 DNA reads as TGTGCCAGCAGCCCGGACAGGGGCGGAGAGACCCAGTACTTC.

The chain uses TRBV3-1 (or the pseudogene TRBV3-2) and TRBJ1-1, with TRBD1 as a possible D gene (5 bases). The germline V and J ends were trimmed by 2 bases and 1 base, with 8 bases remaining between them. The CDR3 runs to 14 residues. Germline CDR1 and CDR2: LGHDT and YNNKEL (reference sequence). The CDR3 bases are TGTGCCAGCAGCCAAAGGGGTGCGAACACTGAAGCTTTCTTT. The encoded protein is CASSQRGANTEAFF.

The chain employs TRBV7-9 and TRBJ2-1; D is ambiguous. Trimming took off 6 bases at V and 4 bases at J, with 19 bases between the two ends. CDR3 length: 16 residues. CDR1 is SEHNR and CDR2 is FQNEAQ in the germline V gene (reference sequence). CDR3 DNA sequence: TGTGCCAGCAGTCCAATGCCCGTAACTAATTACAATGAGCAGTTCTTC. Residues: CASSPMPVTNYNEQFF. The full variable domain, rest sourced from reference TRBV7-9 and TRBJ2-1, is DTGVSQNPRHKITKRGQNVTFRCDPISEHNRLYWYRQTLGQGPEFLTYFQNEAQLEKSRLLSDRFSAERPKGSFSTLEIQRTEQGDSAMYLCASSPMPVTNYNEQFFGPGTRLTVL.

V and J are TRBV5-1 and TRBJ1-5; 7 nucleotides line up with TRBD1. The germline CDR1 and CDR2 sequences are SGHRS and YFSETQ. The CDR3 totals 13 residues. V shed 4 bases, J shed 6 bases, and the junction held 4 bases outside the gene matches. The CDR3 DNA reads TGCGCCAGCAGCAGGGGGCTCAGTCAGCCCCAGCATTTT. It codes for CASSRGLSQPQHF.

The chain employs TRBV10-3 and TRBJ2-5; 10 bases are shared with TRBD2. The germline gives CDR1 ENHRY, CDR2 SYGVKD. There are 15 residues in the CDR3. Trimming took 2 bases from V and 4 from J; bases not matched to a gene: 4. In DNA, the CDR3 is TGTGCCATCAGTGAGGGGCTAGCGGGAGCAGAGACCCAGTACTTC. This encodes CAISEGLAGAETQYF.

This rearrangement joins TRBV27 to TRBJ2-3, with TRBD1 matching 10 bases. Germline V lookup: CDR1 MNHEY, CDR2 SMNVEV (reference sequence). The CDR3 sequence is 18 residues long. Trimming took 1 base from V and 2 from J; bases not matched to a gene: 9. The CDR3 region is CASSLFGGTGANTDTQYF. In DNA, the CDR3 is TGTGCCAGCAGTTTATTCGGCGGGACAGGGGCGAACACAGATACGCAGTATTTT.

The chain couples TRBV10-1 to TRBJ1-1; 9 nucleotides agree with TRBD1. The CDR3 runs 17 residues. In germline, CDR1 is WNHNN, CDR2 SYGVQD (reference sequence). The junction had 7 bases not matched to a gene; V was cut back by 2 bases and J by 0 bases. The CDR3 spells CASSEDRGSPMNTEAFF. The CDR3 DNA sequence: TGCGCCAGCAGTGAGGACAGGGGGTCCCCGATGAACACTGAAGCTTTCTTT.

The rearrangement joins TRBV5-1 to TRBJ2-7, with 9 bases fitting TRBD1. CDR3 length equals 14 residues. J was trimmed by 3 bases and V by 2 bases; bases with no gene match: 3. Germline loops: CDR1 SGHRS, CDR2 YFSETQ. The CDR3 nucleotides are TGCGCCAGCAGCTTTGGACAGGGGATCTACGAGCAGTACTTC. This sequence encodes CASSFGQGIYEQYF.

The chain is built from TRBV19 and TRBJ2-7, with a possible D match to TRBD1 (6 bases). V lost 5 bases to trimming and J lost 6 bases, with 14 bases between them. The CDR3 runs 13 residues. Germline loops: CDR1 LNHDA, CDR2 SQIVND (reference sequence). The CDR3 spells CASSSTGYSEQYF. Written as DNA, the CDR3 is TGTGCCAGTAGTTCCACAGGGTACTCCGAGCAGTACTTC.

The chain couples TRBV28 to TRBJ2-5; tentative D call: TRBD1 (7 bases). The CDR3 contains 16 residues. Trimming took 2 bases from V and 2 from J, leaving 15 bases between them. From germline, CDR1 is MDHEN and CDR2 SYDVKM. The CDR3 is CASSLGGTAIQETQYF. DNA for the CDR3: TGTGCCAGCAGTTTAGGGGGGACAGCGATTCAAGAGACCCAGTACTTC. The full variable domain, in which reference TRBV28 and TRBJ2-5 provide the parts outside the CDR3, is DVKVTQSSRYLVKRTGEKVFLECVQDMDHENMFWYRQDPGLGLRLIYFSYDVKMKEKGDIPEGYSVSREKKERFSLILESASTNQTSMYLCASSLGGTAIQETQYFGPGTRLLVL.

This clone appeared a single time. This chain links TRBV28 with TRBJ1-4; D might be TRBD1 (5 bases). Germline V CDR1 and CDR2: MDHEN, SYDVKM. This CDR3 has 15 amino acids. V lost 6 bases and J 6 bases, leaving 17 bases between the germline ends. DNA of the CDR3: TGTGCCAGCAGCCAACTCCAGGGATGGGATGAAAAACTGTTTTTT. Protein: CASSQLQGWDEKLFF.

The chain is built from TRBV28 and TRBJ1-6, with 7 bases lining up with TRBD1. J gave up 8 bases and V 10 bases, and 11 bases lay outside the gene matches. Germline V gene data show CDR1 as MDHEN and CDR2 as SYDVKM. The CDR3 totals 14 residues. The CDR3: CATRTGVLDSPLHF. CDR3 bases: TGTGCCACCAGGACAGGAGTGTTGGATTCACCCCTCCACTTT. The entire variable domain, with the rest obtained from reference TRBV28 and TRBJ1-6, is as follows: DVKVTQSSRYLVKRTGEKVFLECVQDMDHENMFWYRQDPGLGLRLIYFSYDVKMKEKGDIPEGYSVSREKKERFSLILESASTNQTSMYLCATRTGVLDSPLHFGNGTRLTVT.